Listed below are T cell receptor beta chains from one sample, sequenced in a study of lung T cells in sarcoidosis with Löfgren's syndrome. In TCRdb, the reads were re-called with MiXCR into one record per CDR3 protein. The repertoire holds roughly 63,000 distinct CDR3 sequences, roughly 20% seen once, with about 2.5% in the top ten. Sequencing input: CD4+ T cells from PBMCs. The origin of the receptors is a human donor with sarcoidosis (Löfgren's syndrome or another form), or a control subject (not recorded which). Each CDR3 is given without its conserved first and last residue. Only some rows state a clone size, as once, few, many or a class for expanded clones.

clone size | V gene | CDR3 protein
few | TRBV7-9 | ASSPRQGKNTEAF
NA | TRBV7-2 | ASNLDRNTGELF
NA | TRBV4-1 | ASSLEWIAGWETQY
many | TRBV20-1 | SARDRRGPDTQY
NA | TRBV19 | AGSNSESVYEQY
once | TRBV6-2/TRBV6-3 | ASSYSRQGATDTQY
few | TRBV20-1 | SARGPGTGGDSPLH
few | TRBV2 | ASSDRASYEQY
many | TRBV7-8 | ASSRGQYNEQF
NA | TRBV4-2 | ASSQAGTGGRWPQH
many | TRBV10-3 | AISEGIYSNQPQH
NA | TRBV2 | ASSEVDRELKY
many | TRBV15 | ATSREPGPNGNQPQH
few | TRBV29-1 | SGRIGGASYNEQF
many | TRBV7-9 | ASSPTGVGGEDTQY
few | TRBV7-9 | ASSSQGGNEQF
few | TRBV5-1 | ASSWVEPNSPLH
NA | TRBV4-2 | ASSQEGQGNTEAF
many | TRBV25-1 | ASSESSQGTYNEQF
NA | TRBV27 | ASEQCEGAGAF
few | TRBV5-1 | ASSLGRTANNSPLH
many | TRBV20-1 | SARPTRTGVGEKLF
NA | TRBV29-1 | SVRGTGVMNTEAF
many | TRBV7-2 | ASSSPPPVGGGDGYT
few | TRBV10-3 | AISFQGNTEAF
NA | TRBV2 | ASSEVRGSYNEQF
few | TRBV12-3/TRBV12-4 | ASSLVTLGNTGELF
many | TRBV4-2 | ASSRDLATNEKLF
many | TRBV27 | ASSLSRGSDTQY
NA | TRBV7-8 | ASSPTPDTQY
NA | TRBV2 | ASSEGAALNTEAF
NA | TRBV3-1 | VSSQVGTNTGELF
many | TRBV6-1 | ASSSDRGNTGELF
many | TRBV20-1 | SARAKNPYGYT
few | TRBV4-2 | ASSQERETYNEQF
few | TRBV18 | ASSPGSEGQPQH
many | TRBV6-1 | ASRSRFWDRGGPGANVLT
NA | TRBV5-4 | ATGQIRNNEQF
many | TRBV6-2/TRBV6-3 | ASSTGNADTQY
many | TRBV6-1 | ASSRQGGTDTQY
few | TRBV19 | ASSILGTRSSYEQY
NA | TRBV6-1 | ASSDAGELF
many | TRBV7-2 | ASSLGSGRVADTQY
few | TRBV3-1 | ASSQVYLSRKGETQY
many | TRBV28 | ASSLLGQEQETQY
many | TRBV28 | ASSFGGAHTGGYT
few | TRBV10-3 | AISEFSPGLAGGSNEQF
many | TRBV6-1 | ASSRTPSSGNTIY
few | TRBV7-2 | ASSLGGGFGPQH
many | TRBV6-1 | ASRPGSGTQY
NA | TRBV12-3/TRBV12-4 | ASSPRAAVDTQY
few | TRBV30 | AWYGGGNTIY
many | TRBV19 | ASSDLGRTQY
few | TRBV5-1 | ASTTNPGGQETQY
NA | TRBV7-9 | ASSYTIRGTDTQY